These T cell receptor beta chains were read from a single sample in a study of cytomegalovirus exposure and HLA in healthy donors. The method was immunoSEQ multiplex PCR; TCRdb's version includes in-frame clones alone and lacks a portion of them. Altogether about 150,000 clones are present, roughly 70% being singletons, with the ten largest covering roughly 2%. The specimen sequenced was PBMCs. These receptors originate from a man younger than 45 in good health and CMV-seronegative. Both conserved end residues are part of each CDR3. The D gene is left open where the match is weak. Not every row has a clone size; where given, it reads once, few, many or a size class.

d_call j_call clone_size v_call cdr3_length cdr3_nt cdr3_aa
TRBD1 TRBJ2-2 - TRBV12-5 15 TGTGCTAGTGGTCCTGGGACAGCTAACACCGGGGAGCTGTTTTTT CASGPGTANTGELFF
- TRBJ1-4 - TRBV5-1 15 TGCGCCAGCAGCTCATCGCGGACGGGGGGCGAAAAACTGTTTTTT CASSSSRTGGEKLFF
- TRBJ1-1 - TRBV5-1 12 TGCGCCAGCAGCTTTGACAGAAGTCTAGCTTTCTTT CASSFDRSLAFF
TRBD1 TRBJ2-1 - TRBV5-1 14 TGCGCCAGCAGAACCAGGGGGCTCTACAATGAGCAGTTCTTC CASRTRGLYNEQFF
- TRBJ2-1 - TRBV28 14 TGTGCCAGCAGTTTATACAGGTCGACCAATGAGCAGTTCTTC CASSLYRSTNEQFF
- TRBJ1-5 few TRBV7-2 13 TGTGCCAGCAGCTTATATAGGGGTCAGCCCCAGAATTTT CASSLYRGQPQNF
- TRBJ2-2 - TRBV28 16 TGTGCCAGCAGTTTAGCGGGGGCCTCTGTTCCCGGGGAGCTGTTTTTT CASSLAGASVPGELFF
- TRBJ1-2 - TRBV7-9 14 TGTGCCAGCAGCATGACAGTGACCCTCGATGGCTACACCTTC CASSMTVTLDGYTF
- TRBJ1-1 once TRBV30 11 TGTGCCTGGAGCGCGGGCGATGAAGCTTTCTTT CAWSAGDEAFF
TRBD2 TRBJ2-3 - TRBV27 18 TGTGCCAGCAGTCCTGGACTAGCGGGGGGGCAGAGCACAGATACGCAGTATTTT CASSPGLAGGQSTDTQYF
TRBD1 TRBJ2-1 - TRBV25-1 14 TGTGCCAGCAGTGAAGTGGGACAGTACAATGAGCAGTTCTTC CASSEVGQYNEQFF
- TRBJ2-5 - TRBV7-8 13 TGTGCCAGCAGCTTAACCCAGCAAGAGACCCAGTACTTC CASSLTQQETQYF
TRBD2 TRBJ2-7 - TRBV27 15 TGTGCCAGCAGTACGACTAGCGGGTGGTCTTACGAGCAGTACTTC CASSTTSGWSYEQYF
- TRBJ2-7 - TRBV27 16 TGTGCCAGCAGTCCCAAGGCCGGGACAAGGGCCCACGAGCAGTACTTC CASSPKAGTRAHEQYF
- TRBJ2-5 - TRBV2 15 TGTGCCAGCAGTAAGGACCGGGGAAACCAAGAGACCCAGTACTTC CASSKDRGNQETQYF
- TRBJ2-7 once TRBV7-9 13 TGTGCCAGCAGCCGGGACACCCGCTACGAGCAGTACTTC CASSRDTRYEQYF
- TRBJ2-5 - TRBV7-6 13 TGTGCCAGCAGCTTAGCGGCCAGAGAGACCCAGTACTTC CASSLAARETQYF
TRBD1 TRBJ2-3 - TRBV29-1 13 TGCAGCGAGGGGACAGGCGGAACAGATACGCAGTATTTT CSEGTGGTDTQYF
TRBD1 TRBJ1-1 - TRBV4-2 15 TGTGCCAGCAGCCAGCCAGGACAGGGCCACACTGAAGCTTTCTTT CASSQPGQGHTEAFF
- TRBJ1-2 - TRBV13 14 TGTGCCAGCAGCCCCATGGGGCTTAACTATGGCTACACCTTC CASSPMGLNYGYTF
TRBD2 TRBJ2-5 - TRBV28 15 TGTGCCAGCTCTTATGCGGCGGGGGGAAGAGAGACCCAGTACTTC CASSYAAGGRETQYF
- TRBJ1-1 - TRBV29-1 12 TGCAGCGTTGAAAGGGAGAAGACTGAAGCTTTCTTT CSVEREKTEAFF
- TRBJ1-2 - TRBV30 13 TGTGCCTGGAGTGCAGGGTCAGGCTATGGCTACCCCTTC CAWSAGSGYGYPF
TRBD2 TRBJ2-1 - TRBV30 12 TGTGCCTGGAGTGGCCCGGGCGGGGGGCAGTTCTTC CAWSGPGGGQFF
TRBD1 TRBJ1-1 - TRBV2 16 TGTGCCAGCAGTGAGGGGCCCACGACAGGGGGCACTGAAGCTTTCTTT CASSEGPTTGGTEAFF
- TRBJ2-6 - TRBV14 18 TGTGCCAGCAGCCAAGATGGGGGCGGCGCTGCTGGGGCCAACGTCCTGACTTTC CASSQDGGGAAGANVLTF
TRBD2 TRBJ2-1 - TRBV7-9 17 TGTGCCAGCAGCTTAGTTAGCGGGGGGCCCTCCGGCGAGGAGCAGTTCTTC CASSLVSGGPSGEEQFF
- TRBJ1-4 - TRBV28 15 TGTGCCAGCAGTACCCGAACGGGCCGGGGGGGAAAACTGTTTTTT CASSTRTGRGGKLFF
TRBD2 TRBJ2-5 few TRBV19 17 TGTGCCAGTAGGTCGGGGTTGTACGGGGGGGCACTCGAGACCCAGTACTTC CASRSGLYGGALETQYF
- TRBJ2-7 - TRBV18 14 TGTGCCAGCTCACCGGACAGTACCTCCTACGAGCAGTACTTC CASSPDSTSYEQYF
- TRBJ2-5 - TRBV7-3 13 TGTGCCAGCAGCTTGGGGGCCGTAGAGACCCAGTACTTC CASSLGAVETQYF
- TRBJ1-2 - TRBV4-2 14 TGTGCCAGCAGCCAAGAGGAGCGGGACTATGGCTACACCTTC CASSQEERDYGYTF
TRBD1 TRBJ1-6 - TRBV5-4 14 TGTGCCAGCAGCTTAGACAGGGGAGGTTCACCCCTCCACTTT CASSLDRGGSPLHF
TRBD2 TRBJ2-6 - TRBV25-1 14 TGTGCCAGCTCGACTAGCGGGGGGGCCAACGTCCTGACTTTC CASSTSGGANVLTF
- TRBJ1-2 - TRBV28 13 TGTGCCAGCAGTCGGAGCTCTAACTATGGCTACACCTTC CASSRSSNYGYTF
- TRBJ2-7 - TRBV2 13 TGTGCCAGCAGCGGGACAAGGGGCTACGAGCAGTACTTC CASSGTRGYEQYF
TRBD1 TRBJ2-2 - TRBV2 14 TGTGCCAGTTCCGGGACAGGGGGCACCGGGGAGCTGTTTTTT CASSGTGGTGELFF
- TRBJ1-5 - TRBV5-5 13 TGTGCCAGCAGCACCGACATAGGTGCGCCCCAGCATTTT CASSTDIGAPQHF
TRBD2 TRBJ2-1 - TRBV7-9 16 TGTGCCAGCAGCGCATCGAGCGGGGGGCGTAGGAATGAGCAGTTCTTC CASSASSGGRRNEQFF
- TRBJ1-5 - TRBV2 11 TGTGCCAGCAGGCGAAATCAGCCCCAGCATTTT CASRRNQPQHF
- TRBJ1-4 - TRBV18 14 TGTGCCAGCTCACCACAGGGGCTAGAGGAAAAACTGTTTTTT CASSPQGLEEKLFF
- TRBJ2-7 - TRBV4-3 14 TGCGCCAGCAGCCAGGGCAGGGAAAGTGACGAGCAGTACTTC CASSQGRESDEQYF
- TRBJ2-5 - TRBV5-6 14 TGTGCCAGCAGCTTGGTTGGCAGCCAAGAGACCCAGTACTTC CASSLVGSQETQYF
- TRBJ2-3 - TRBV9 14 TGTGCCAGCAGCGTAGAGGGGAACACAGATACGCAGTATTTT CASSVEGNTDTQYF
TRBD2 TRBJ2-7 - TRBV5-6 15 TGTGCCAGCAGCTTGGCGTCTAGCGGGGGCTACGAGCAGTACTTC CASSLASSGGYEQYF
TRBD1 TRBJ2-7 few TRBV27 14 TGTGCCAGCAGTTCGACAGGGGGCATTTACGAGCAGTACTTC CASSSTGGIYEQYF
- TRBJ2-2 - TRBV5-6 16 TGTGCCAGCAGCCGGGGGGCGATGCTGAACACCGGGGAGCTGTTTTTT CASSRGAMLNTGELFF
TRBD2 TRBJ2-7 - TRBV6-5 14 TGTGCCAGCAGCCCCCGGGGAGGGTCCTACGAGCAGTACTTC CASSPRGGSYEQYF
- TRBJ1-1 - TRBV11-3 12 TGTGCCAGCGAGACTGAGAACACTGAAGCTTTCTTT CASETENTEAFF
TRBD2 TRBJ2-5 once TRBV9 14 TGTGCCAGCAGCGCCTCGGGGGGGCGGGAGACCCAGTACTTC CASSASGGRETQYF
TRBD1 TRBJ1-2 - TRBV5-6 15 TGTGCCAGCAGCTTAAAGACAGGGACAGACTATGGCTACACCTTC CASSLKTGTDYGYTF
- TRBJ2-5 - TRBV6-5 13 TGTGCCAGCAGTTACTCTAGTTGGGGCAAGGTGTACTTC CASSYSSWGKVYF
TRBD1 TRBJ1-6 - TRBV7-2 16 TGTGCCAGCAGCTTAGTGGCCGGGACAGGGAATTCACCCCTCCACTTT CASSLVAGTGNSPLHF
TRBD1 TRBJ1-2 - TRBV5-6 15 TGTGCCAGCAGCTTGGGGAGGGGGCATAGCTATGGCTACACCTTC CASSLGRGHSYGYTF
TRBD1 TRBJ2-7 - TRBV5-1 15 TGCGCCAGCAGCTCCGGGACAGGGTTAAGCCACGAGCAGTACTTC CASSSGTGLSHEQYF
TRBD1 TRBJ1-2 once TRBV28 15 TGTGCCAGCAGTTTCGCTAGACAGGGAACCCCTGGCTACACCTTC CASSFARQGTPGYTF
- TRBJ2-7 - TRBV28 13 TGTGCCAGCAGTTTGGGGGCAGGCCGAGAGCAGTACTTC CASSLGAGREQYF
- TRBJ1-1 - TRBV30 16 TGTGCCTGGAGTCCCCCCCCCGGGATGGGTGACACTGAAGCTTTCTTT CAWSPPPGMGDTEAFF